The rows below give T cell receptor beta chains drawn from one sample of a study of cytomegalovirus exposure and HLA in healthy donors. Data came from immunoSEQ multiplex PCR; TCRdb stores just in-frame clones and leaves some out. Here the sample spans 130,000 or so clones, about 81% being singletons. The specimen sequenced was PBMCs. The receptors were gathered from a woman aged 50 to 60 in good health and CMV-seropositive. CDR3s include the opening cysteine and the closing phenylalanine or tryptophan. A D gene is named only where the DNA matches it firmly. Clone size is shown for a subset of rows, as once, few, many or a class of expanded clone.

>TRBV5-1|TRBJ1-2|-|TRBD1
CASSLAGGSGYTF
TGCGCCAGCAGCTTGGCAGGGGGCTCTGGCTACACCTTC
>TRBV4-1|TRBJ2-7|-|-
CASSQNSGSYEQYF
TGCGCCAGCAGCCAAAATTCAGGGTCCTACGAGCAGTACTTC
>TRBV13|TRBJ2-7|-|-
CASSFLRGRYEQYF
TGTGCCAGCAGCTTCCTACGGGGGAGGTACGAGCAGTACTTC
>TRBV18|TRBJ1-2|once|TRBD1
CASSPGTGVGGYTF
TGTGCCAGCTCACCGGGGACAGGGGTTGGTGGCTACACCTTC
>TRBV2|TRBJ1-2|-|TRBD1
CASTLDRVINYGYTF
TGTGCCAGCACCTTGGACAGGGTTATTAACTATGGCTACACCTTC
>TRBV6-5|TRBJ1-2|-|-
CASRYTANYGYTF
TGTGCCAGCAGGTACACAGCTAACTATGGCTACACCTTC
>TRBV9|TRBJ2-7|-|TRBD2
CASSTLAGGREQYF
TGTGCCAGCAGCACTCTAGCGGGAGGGCGAGAGCAGTACTTC
>TRBV5-1|TRBJ2-7|-|-
CASSLSGLSYEQYF
TGCGCCAGCAGCTTGTCAGGGCTCTCCTACGAGCAGTACTTC
>TRBV7-9|TRBJ1-2|-|TRBD1
CASSYQTGEGYTF
TGTGCCAGCAGCTACCAGACAGGGGAAGGCTACACCTTC
>TRBV7-2|TRBJ2-5|-|TRBD2
CASSLELSGRLGTQYF
TGTGCCAGCAGCTTAGAACTGAGCGGGAGATTGGGGACCCAGTACTTC
>TRBV7-2|TRBJ1-1|-|-
CASSSSTANTEAFF
TGTGCCAGCAGCTCATCGACAGCGAACACTGAAGCTTTCTTT
>TRBV27|TRBJ2-7|few|-
CASSLSGEGDLGQYF
TGTGCCAGCAGTTTATCGGGGGAGGGGGACTTAGGGCAGTACTTC
>TRBV2|TRBJ1-1|-|-
CASSEAPIEAFF
TGTGCCAGCAGTGAAGCTCCCATTGAAGCTTTCTTT
>TRBV25-1|TRBJ2-7|-|TRBD1
CASRDRGEEQYF
TGTGCCAGCAGGGACAGGGGAGAGGAGCAGTACTTC
>TRBV19|TRBJ1-2|-|-
CASSIDPRASYTF
TGTGCCAGTAGTATAGATCCGAGGGCGAGCTACACCTTC
>TRBV6-1|TRBJ1-3|-|TRBD1
CASSPRDRGNTIYF
TGTGCCAGCAGTCCCCGGGACAGGGGAAACACCATATATTTT
>TRBV30|TRBJ2-7|-|-
CAWSHRNYEQYF
TGTGCCTGGAGTCACAGAAACTACGAGCAGTACTTC
>TRBV10-2|TRBJ1-1|-|-
CASSESRQTQAFF
TGCGCCAGCAGTGAGTCGCGGCAAACTCAAGCTTTCTTT
>TRBV11-2|TRBJ2-7|-|-
CASSLNPGDYEQYF
TGTGCCAGCAGCTTAAACCCAGGCGATTACGAGCAGTACTTC
>TRBV6-6|TRBJ2-6|-|-
CASRATGLSGANVLTF
TGTGCCAGCCGAGCGACAGGCCTCTCTGGGGCCAACGTCCTGACTTTC
>TRBV5-1|TRBJ2-5|-|-
CASSPLAIETQYF
TGCGCCAGCAGCCCCCTAGCGATTGAGACCCAGTACTTC
>TRBV5-4|TRBJ1-2|-|-
CASSLVGAYGYTF
TGTGCCAGCAGCTTGGTAGGGGCGTATGGCTACACCTTC
>TRBV5-1|TRBJ2-5|-|TRBD2
CASSLSLAGGQETQYF
TGCGCCAGCAGCTTGTCGTTAGCGGGGGGGCAAGAGACCCAGTACTTC
>TRBV12-5|TRBJ1-1|-|TRBD1
CASGKTGGNTEAFF
TGTGCTAGTGGAAAGACAGGGGGCAACACTGAAGCTTTCTTT
>TRBV30|TRBJ1-1|-|-
CASKWGVVDTEAFF
TGTGCCAGCAAATGGGGGGTAGTCGACACTGAAGCTTTCTTT
>TRBV6-5|TRBJ2-3|-|TRBD1
CASRQGTGPRGGQYF
TGTGCCAGCAGGCAAGGGACAGGCCCCCGGGGAGGGCAGTATTTT
>TRBV4-1|TRBJ2-7|-|TRBD2
CASSQWTSGRVIAEQYF
TGCGCCAGCAGCCAATGGACTAGCGGGAGAGTTATCGCCGAGCAGTACTTC
>TRBV6-5|TRBJ1-1|-|TRBD1
CASSLGDRLGTEAFF
TGTGCCAGCAGTCTCGGGGACAGGTTGGGCACTGAAGCTTTCTTT
>TRBV7-8|TRBJ1-2|-|-
CASSLARARAYHGYTF
TGTGCCAGCAGCTTAGCGCGCGCCAGGGCATATCATGGCTACACCTTC
>TRBV5-4|TRBJ2-3|-|-
CASSTFRDTDTQYF
TGTGCCAGCAGCACCTTCCGGGACACAGATACGCAGTATTTT
>TRBV7-8|TRBJ1-2|once|-
CASSPYLSSGRSTF
TGTGCCAGCAGCCCGTACCTAAGCTCGGGGAGGAGCACCTTC
>TRBV21-1|TRBJ2-7|-|-
CASSKATGGAYEQYF
TGTGCCAGCAGCAAAGCAACAGGGGGGGCGTACGAGCAGTACTTC
>TRBV4-1|TRBJ2-6|-|-
CASSHPTGSSSGANVLTF
TGCGCCAGCAGCCACCCCACAGGTTCCAGCTCTGGGGCCAACGTCCTGACTTTC
>TRBV20-1|TRBJ2-7|-|-
CSARKGDEQYF
TGCAGTGCCAGAAAGGGGGACGAGCAGTACTTC
>TRBV5-4|TRBJ1-2|-|-
CASSLSPAGSYGYTF
TGTGCCAGCAGCTTGTCCCCTGCGGGATCCTATGGCTACACCTTC
>TRBV5-6|TRBJ2-1|once|-
CASSLVSDEQFF
TGTGCCAGCAGCTTGGTATCCGATGAGCAGTTCTTC
>TRBV18|TRBJ2-3|-|TRBD2
CASSPSSGASTDTQYF
TGTGCCAGCTCACCATCGAGCGGGGCCAGCACAGATACGCAGTATTTT
>TRBV7-8|TRBJ1-6|-|TRBD1
CASSLSGGPFNSPLHF
TGTGCCAGCAGCTTATCAGGGGGCCCTTTTAATTCACCCCTCCACTTT
>TRBV5-1|TRBJ2-1|-|-
CASSLVELGQMYNEQFF
TGCGCCAGCAGCTTGGTAGAACTTGGACAGATGTACAATGAGCAGTTCTTC
>TRBV7-9|TRBJ1-1|-|-
CASSPTEANPEAFF
TGTGCCAGCAGCCCCACCGAAGCGAACCCTGAAGCTTTCTTT
>TRBV7-6|TRBJ2-1|few|TRBD2
CASSFGGGHVSSYNEQFF
TGTGCCAGCAGCTTTGGCGGGGGGCACGTAAGCTCCTACAATGAGCAGTTCTTC
>TRBV7-2|TRBJ2-7|-|TRBD1
CASSPSGTGLGEQYF
TGTGCCAGCAGCCCCTCCGGGACAGGGCTAGGCGAGCAGTACTTC
>TRBV4-2|TRBJ2-7|-|TRBD2
CASSQDHLGGTSGREQYF
TGTGCCAGCAGCCAAGATCATCTTGGCGGGACTAGCGGGAGGGAGCAGTACTTC
>TRBV6-5|TRBJ2-7|-|-
CASSYFGDTYEQYF
TGTGCCAGCAGTTACTTCGGGGACACCTACGAGCAGTACTTC
>TRBV5-5|TRBJ1-4|-|TRBD1
CASSGDSRHEKLFF
TGTGCCAGCAGCGGGGACAGCCGCCATGAAAAACTGTTTTTT
>TRBV29-1|TRBJ2-3|-|-
CSGRGPTSTDTQYF
TGCAGCGGGCGGGGGCCTACTAGCACAGATACGCAGTATTTT
>TRBV7-9|TRBJ2-3|few|-
CASCGGDSTDTQYF
TGTGCCAGCTGTGGCGGTGATAGCACAGATACGCAGTATTTT
>TRBV30|TRBJ2-2|-|TRBD1
CAWSEQTSGGLFF
TGTGCCTGGAGTGAGCAGACGTCAGGGGGGCTGTTTTTT
>TRBV13|TRBJ2-5|-|TRBD2
CASSLGTSGPLVHF
TGTGCCAGCAGCCTTGGGACTAGCGGGCCCCTCGTCCACTTC
>TRBV7-2|TRBJ1-2|once|-
CASSPTGQPYGYTF
TGTGCCAGCAGCCCGACGGGACAACCCTATGGCTACACCTTC
>TRBV2|TRBJ2-2|once|TRBD2
CASRGTSTNTGELFF
TGTGCCAGCAGGGGGACTAGTACGAACACCGGGGAGCTGTTTTTT
>TRBV5-1|TRBJ1-2|-|-
CASSLGQSYGYTF
TGCGCCAGCAGCTTGGGACAGTCCTATGGCTACACCTTC
>TRBV19|TRBJ1-5|few|-
CASSKDRIQPQHF
TGTGCCAGTAGTAAAGACAGGATTCAGCCCCAGCATTTT
>TRBV6-5|TRBJ2-1|-|TRBD2
CASSFLRSGRGNEQFF
TGTGCCAGCAGTTTTCTACGGAGCGGGAGGGGGAATGAGCAGTTCTTC
>TRBV7-7|TRBJ2-5|-|-
CASSLDSSRQETQYF
TGTGCTAGCAGCTTAGACAGTAGTCGGCAAGAGACCCAGTACTTC
>TRBV11-2|TRBJ1-1|-|-
CASSLSGTNTEAFF
TGTGCCAGCAGCTTAAGCGGAACGAACACTGAAGCTTTCTTT
>TRBV7-2|TRBJ2-7|few|-
CASSSTRDSGTYEQYF
TGTGCCAGCAGCTCCACCCGGGACTCTGGAACCTACGAGCAGTACTTC
>TRBV20-1|TRBJ1-1|few|-
CSALEVEAFF
TGCAGTGCCTTAGAGGTTGAAGCTTTCTTT
>TRBV4-2|TRBJ1-3|-|TRBD1
CASSQEGQGGNTIYF
TGTGCCAGCAGCCAAGAGGGACAGGGGGGAAACACCATATATTTT
>TRBV11-2|TRBJ1-1|-|-
CASSLGGDTEAFF
TGTGCCAGCAGCTTAGGGGGGGACACTGAAGCTTTCTTT